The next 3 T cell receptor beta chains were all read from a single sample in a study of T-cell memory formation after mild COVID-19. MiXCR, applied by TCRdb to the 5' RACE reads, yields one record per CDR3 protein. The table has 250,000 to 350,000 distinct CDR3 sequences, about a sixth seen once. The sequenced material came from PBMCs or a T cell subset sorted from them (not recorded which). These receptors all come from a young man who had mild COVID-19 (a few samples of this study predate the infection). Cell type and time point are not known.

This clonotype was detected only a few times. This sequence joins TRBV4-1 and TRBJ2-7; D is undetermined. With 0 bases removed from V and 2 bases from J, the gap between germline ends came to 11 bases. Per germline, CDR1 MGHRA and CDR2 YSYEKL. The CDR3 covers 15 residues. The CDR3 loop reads CASSQELAAPYEQYF. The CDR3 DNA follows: TGCGCCAGCAGCCAAGAGCTCGCAGCTCCCTACGAGCAGTACTTC.

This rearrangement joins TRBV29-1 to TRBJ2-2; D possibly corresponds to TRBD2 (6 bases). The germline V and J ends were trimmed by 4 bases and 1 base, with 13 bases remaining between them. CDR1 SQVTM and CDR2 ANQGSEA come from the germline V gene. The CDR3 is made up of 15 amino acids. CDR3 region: CSVGSGRGNTGELFF. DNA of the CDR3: TGCAGCGTTGGGAGTGGGCGGGGGAACACCGGGGAGCTGTTTTTT.

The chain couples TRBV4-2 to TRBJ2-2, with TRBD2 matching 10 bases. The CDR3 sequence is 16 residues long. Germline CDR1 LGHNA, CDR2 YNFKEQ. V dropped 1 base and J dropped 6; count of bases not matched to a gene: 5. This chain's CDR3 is CASSQVWTSGSGELFF. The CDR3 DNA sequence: TGTGCCAGCAGCCAAGTTTGGACTAGCGGTTCCGGGGAGCTGTTTTTT.